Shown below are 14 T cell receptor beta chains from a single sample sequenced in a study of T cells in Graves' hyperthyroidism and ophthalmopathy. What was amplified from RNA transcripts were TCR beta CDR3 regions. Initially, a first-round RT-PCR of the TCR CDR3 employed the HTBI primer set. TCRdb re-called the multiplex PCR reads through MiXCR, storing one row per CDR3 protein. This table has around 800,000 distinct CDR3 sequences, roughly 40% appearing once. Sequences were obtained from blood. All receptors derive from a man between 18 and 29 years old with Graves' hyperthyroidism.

The CDR3 spells CATSRTLSSPSGQPQHF. The CDR3 DNA reads as TGTGCCACCAGCAGAACCCTGTCCAGTCCCTCCGGTCAGCCCCAGCATTTT. The chain recombines TRBV15 with TRBJ1-5; D is unresolved. This CDR3 contains 17 residues. CDR1 is LNHNV, CDR2 YYDKDF, per germline (reference sequence). V was pared by 2 bases and J by 6 bases, with 20 bases between.

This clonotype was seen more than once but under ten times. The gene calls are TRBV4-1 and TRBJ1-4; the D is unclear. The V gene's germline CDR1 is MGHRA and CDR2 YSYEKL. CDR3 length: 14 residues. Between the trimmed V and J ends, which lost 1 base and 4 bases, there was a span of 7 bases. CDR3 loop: CASSQGGYNEKLFF. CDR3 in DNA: TGCGCCAGCAGCCAAGGCGGATATAATGAAAAACTGTTTTTT.

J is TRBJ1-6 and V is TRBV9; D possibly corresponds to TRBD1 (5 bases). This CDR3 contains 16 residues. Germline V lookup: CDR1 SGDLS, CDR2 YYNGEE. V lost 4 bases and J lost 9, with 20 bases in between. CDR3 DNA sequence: TGTGCCAGCAGCCAAGGTGCAGGGATCCTAGGTTCACCCCTCCACTTT. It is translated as CASSQGAGILGSPLHF.

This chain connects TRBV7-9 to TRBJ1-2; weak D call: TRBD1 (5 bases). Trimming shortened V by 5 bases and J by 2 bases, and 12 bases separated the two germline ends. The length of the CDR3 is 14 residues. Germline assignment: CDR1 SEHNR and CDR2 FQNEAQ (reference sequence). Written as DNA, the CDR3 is TGTGCCAGCAGCCGAAGGGGAATGAACTATGGCTACACCTTC. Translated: CASSRRGMNYGYTF.

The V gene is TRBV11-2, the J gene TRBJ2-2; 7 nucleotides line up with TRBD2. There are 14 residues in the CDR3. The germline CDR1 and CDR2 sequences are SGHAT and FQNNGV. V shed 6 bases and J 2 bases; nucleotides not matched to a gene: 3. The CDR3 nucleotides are TGTGCCAGCAGAGCGGGGTTAAACACCGGGGAGCTGTTTTTT. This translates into CASRAGLNTGELFF.

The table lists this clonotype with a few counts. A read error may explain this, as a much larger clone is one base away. As DNA, the CDR3 is TGTGCCAACCAGGACAGGGGGGATTCACCCCCCCACTTT. Translated: CANQDRGDSPPHF. J is TRBJ1-6 and V is TRBV10-3; 10 positions match TRBD1. The CDR3 is 13 amino acids. Germline-derived CDR1 and CDR2 are ENHRY and SYGVKD.

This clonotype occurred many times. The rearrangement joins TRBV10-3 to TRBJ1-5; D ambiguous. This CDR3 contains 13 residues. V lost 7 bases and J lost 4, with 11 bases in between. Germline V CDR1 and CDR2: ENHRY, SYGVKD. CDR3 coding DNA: TGTGCCATCACCATGGACGGTAATCAGCCCCAGCATTTT. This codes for CAITMDGNQPQHF.

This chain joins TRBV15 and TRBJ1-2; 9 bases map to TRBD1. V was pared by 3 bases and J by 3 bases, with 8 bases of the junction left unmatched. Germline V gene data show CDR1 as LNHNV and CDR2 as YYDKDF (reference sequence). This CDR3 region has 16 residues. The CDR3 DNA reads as TGTGCCACCAGCAGCTTAGTGACAGGGGGGGACTATGGCTACACCTTC. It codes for CATSSLVTGGDYGYTF.

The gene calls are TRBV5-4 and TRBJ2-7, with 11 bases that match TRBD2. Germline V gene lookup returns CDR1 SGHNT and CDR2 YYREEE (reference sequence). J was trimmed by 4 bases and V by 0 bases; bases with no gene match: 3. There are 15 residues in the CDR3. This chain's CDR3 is CASSLEASGRYEQYF. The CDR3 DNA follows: TGTGCCAGCAGCTTGGAGGCTAGCGGGAGGTACGAGCAGTACTTC.

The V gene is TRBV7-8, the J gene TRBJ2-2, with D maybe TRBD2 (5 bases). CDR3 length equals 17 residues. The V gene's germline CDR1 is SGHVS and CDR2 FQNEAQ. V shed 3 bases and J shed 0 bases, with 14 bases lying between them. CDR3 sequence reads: CASSFGVGLTNTGELFF. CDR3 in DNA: TGTGCCAGCAGCTTCGGGGTAGGACTTACGAACACCGGGGAGCTGTTTTTT. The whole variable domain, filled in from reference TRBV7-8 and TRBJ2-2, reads GAGVSQSPRYKVAKRGQDVALRCDPISGHVSLFWYQQALGQGPEFLTYFQNEAQLDKSGLPSDRFFAERPEGSVSTLKIQRTQQEDSAVYLCASSFGVGLTNTGELFFGEGSRLTVL.

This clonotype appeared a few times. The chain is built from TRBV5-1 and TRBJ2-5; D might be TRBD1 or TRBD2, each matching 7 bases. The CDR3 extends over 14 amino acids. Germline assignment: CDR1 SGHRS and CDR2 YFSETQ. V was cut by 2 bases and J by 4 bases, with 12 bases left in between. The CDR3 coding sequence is TGCGCCAGCAGCTTTACAGGGGAGGGAGAGACCCAGTACTTC. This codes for CASSFTGEGETQYF.

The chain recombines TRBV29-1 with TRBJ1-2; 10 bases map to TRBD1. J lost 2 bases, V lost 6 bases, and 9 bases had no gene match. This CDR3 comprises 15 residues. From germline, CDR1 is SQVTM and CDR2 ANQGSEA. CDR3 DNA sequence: TGCAGCGTCGAGTTGACAGGGGGCGGGAACTATGGCTACACCTTC. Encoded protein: CSVELTGGGNYGYTF. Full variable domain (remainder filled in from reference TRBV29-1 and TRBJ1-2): SAVISQKPSRDICQRGTSLTIQCQVDSQVTMMFWYRQQPGQSLTLIATANQGSEATYESGFVIDKFPISRPNLTFSTLTVSNMSPEDSSIYLCSVELTGGGNYGYTFGSGTRLTVV.

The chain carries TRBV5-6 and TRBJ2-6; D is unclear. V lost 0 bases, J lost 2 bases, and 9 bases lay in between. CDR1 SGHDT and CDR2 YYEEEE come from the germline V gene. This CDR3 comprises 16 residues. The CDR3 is CASSLAAGAGANVLTF. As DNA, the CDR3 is TGTGCCAGCAGCTTGGCCGCTGGGGCTGGGGCCAACGTCCTGACTTTC.

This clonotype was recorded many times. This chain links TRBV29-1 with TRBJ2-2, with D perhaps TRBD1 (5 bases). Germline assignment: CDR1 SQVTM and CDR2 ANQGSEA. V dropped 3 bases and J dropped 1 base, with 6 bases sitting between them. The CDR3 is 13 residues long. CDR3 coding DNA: TGCAGCGTTGATCAGGGGAACACCGGGGAGCTGTTTTTT. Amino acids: CSVDQGNTGELFF.